The 22 T cell receptor beta chains below come from one sample, sequenced in a study of CD8 T cells in Susac syndrome. RNA was extracted with the RNeasy kit, and a quantity of roughly 0.5 to 1 ug was reverse transcribed using random hexamers. One entry per CDR3 protein results from TCRdb running MiXCR on the immunoSEQ multiplex PCR reads. The sample includes 230,000 or so distinct CDR3 sequences, nearly 97% of them seen just once. Source material: CD4+ T cells from PBMCs. Receptor source: a human donor with multiple sclerosis.

J is TRBJ1-4 and V is TRBV29-1; no reliable D call. The CDR3 length is 12 residues. The germline V gene has CDR1 SQVTM and CDR2 ANQGSEA. Trimming cost V 4 bases and J 0 bases, with 3 bases left between them. In DNA form, the CDR3 reads TGCAGCGTTGGGTCAACTAATGAAAAACTGTTTTTT. Encoded protein: CSVGSTNEKLFF.

A single count supports this clonotype. The J gene is TRBJ2-3, the V gene TRBV7-2; tentatively, D is TRBD2 (5 bases). V dropped 5 bases and J dropped 11 bases, with 20 bases sitting between them. The V gene's germline CDR1 is SGHTA and CDR2 FQGNSA. This CDR3 is 14 amino acids long. The CDR3 loop is CASSPGGLELVQYF. The CDR3 bases are TGTGCCAGCAGCCCCGGCGGGTTAGAGTTAGTGCAGTATTTT.

V and J are TRBV7-9 and TRBJ2-4; 10 bases agree with TRBD2. The CDR3 is made up of 16 amino acids. Germline V gene lookup returns CDR1 SEHNR and CDR2 FQNEAQ (reference sequence). With V trimmed by 5 bases and J by 6 bases, 10 bases remained unmatched. The CDR3 DNA follows: TGTGCCAGCAGCCCTTGGACTAGCGGAATCCGAAACATTCAGTACTTC. Encoded protein: CASSPWTSGIRNIQYF.

The gene calls are TRBV5-1 and TRBJ2-1, with unresolved D. The length of the CDR3 is 12 residues. Germline V gene sequence: CDR1 SGHRS, CDR2 YFSETQ. Trimming pared 1 base from V and 7 bases from J, leaving 6 bases between. CDR3 region: CASSLRPNEQFF. In nucleotides, the CDR3 is TGCGCCAGCAGCTTGCGTCCGAATGAGCAGTTCTTC. The variable domain in full, with the rest retrieved from reference TRBV5-1 and TRBJ2-1, is KAGVTQTPRYLIKTRGQQVTLSCSPISGHRSVSWYQQTPGQGLQFLFEYFSETQRNKGNFPGRFSGRQFSNSRSEMNVSTLELGDSALYLCASSLRPNEQFFGPGTRLTVL.

The chain recombines TRBV20-1 with TRBJ1-2; TRBD1 aligns across 8 bases. The CDR3 has 17 amino acids. V shed 6 bases and J 4 bases; nucleotides not matched to a gene: 19. The V gene's germline CDR1 is DFQATT and CDR2 SNEGSKA (reference sequence). CDR3 protein: CSALPGTTSTGGYGYTF. CDR3 nucleotides: TGCAGTGCCCTACCCGGGACGACCTCCACAGGGGGCTATGGCTACACCTTC.

The V and J genes are TRBV15 and TRBJ1-4; TRBD1 agrees at 8 bases. The germline CDR1 and CDR2 sequences are LNHNV and YYDKDF (reference sequence). CDR3 length equals 13 residues. With V trimmed by 3 bases and J by 8 bases, 2 bases remained unmatched. For the CDR3, the DNA is TGTGCCACCAGCAGGGGGACAGGAGAAAAACTGTTTTTT. Amino acid sequence: CATSRGTGEKLFF.

This chain connects TRBV9 to TRBJ2-7; either TRBD1 or TRBD2 may supply D (5 bases each). The CDR3 covers 16 residues. Germline V CDR1 and CDR2: SGDLS, YYNGEE. V lost 2 bases and J lost 6, with 21 bases in between. CDR3 coding DNA: TGTGCCAGCAGCGTTAGCTCCGGGACCATTACTGGCGAGCAGTACTTC. Amino acid sequence: CASSVSSGTITGEQYF.

The J gene is TRBJ2-4, the V gene TRBV3-1; 7 nucleotides agree with TRBD2. The CDR3 contains 17 residues. V shed 5 bases, J shed 1 base, and the junction held 11 bases outside the gene matches. The germline V gene encodes CDR1 LGHDT and CDR2 YNNKEL (reference sequence). CDR3 residues: CASSDISGEPAKNIQYF. CDR3 coding DNA: TGTGCCAGCAGCGACATCAGCGGGGAACCCGCCAAAAACATTCAGTACTTC.

The rearrangement uses TRBV29-1 and TRBJ1-1, with D unclear. The CDR3 is 11 amino acids. Trimming cost V 4 bases and J 11 bases, with 14 bases left between them. The germline CDR1 and CDR2 sequences are SQVTM and ANQGSEA. The CDR3 reads CSVVRLYGAFF. The CDR3 region has the DNA TGCAGCGTTGTGAGATTATACGGGGCTTTCTTT.

V usage is TRBV15 and J usage is TRBJ2-5, with 7 bases identical to TRBD1. There are 14 residues in the CDR3. Unmatched junction bases numbered 6, after V lost 8 bases and J lost 0 bases. Germline lookup yields CDR1 LNHNV and CDR2 YYDKDF (reference sequence). CDR3 coding DNA: TGTGCCACCCGGGGACAGACGTACCAAGAGACCCAGTACTTC. This encodes CATRGQTYQETQYF.

The genes are TRBV9 and TRBJ2-4; TRBD2 matches 10 bases. With 0 bases clipped from V and 6 bases from J, the junction kept 0 bases outside the gene matches. The V gene's germline CDR1 is SGDLS and CDR2 YYNGEE. This CDR3 has 14 amino acids. DNA of the CDR3: TGTGCCAGCAGCGTAGGGACTAGCGGAAACATTCAGTACTTC. It specifies CASSVGTSGNIQYF.

The chain is built from TRBV10-3 and TRBJ2-7; the D is unclear. Trimming shortened V by 0 bases and J by 2 bases, and 2 bases separated the two germline ends. Germline assignment: CDR1 ENHRY and CDR2 SYGVKD. The CDR3 is 12 amino acids. The CDR3 nucleotides read TGTGCCATCAGTGAGTCGGCCTACGAGCAGTACTTC. Its translation is CAISESAYEQYF.

V is TRBV2 and J is TRBJ2-1; the D gene is possibly TRBD2 (6 bases). V was clipped by 7 bases and J by 7 bases, with 14 bases between them. The V gene's germline CDR1 is SNHLY and CDR2 FYNNEI. The CDR3 consists of 13 residues. This CDR3 reads CASNREQGNEQFF. The CDR3 region has the DNA TGTGCCAGCAACCGGGAGCAAGGAAATGAGCAGTTCTTC.

J is TRBJ2-1 and V is TRBV25-1, with D possibly TRBD1 on 6 matching bases. The CDR3 contains 15 residues. V shed 2 bases and J shed 5 bases, with 13 bases lying between them. CDR1 is MGHDK and CDR2 is SYGVNS in the germline V gene. CDR3 region: CASSEPGTPDNEQFF. For the CDR3, the DNA is TGTGCCAGCAGTGAACCCGGGACACCAGACAATGAGCAGTTCTTC.

The gene calls are TRBV6-6 and TRBJ2-5, with 8 bases matching TRBD1. CDR1 and CDR2 from the germline V gene are MNHNY and SVGAGI (reference sequence). V was clipped by 1 base and J by 3 bases; unmatched bases: 1. The CDR3 runs 14 residues. The chain's CDR3 is CASSYLTGEETQYF. The DNA of the CDR3 is TGTGCCAGCAGTTACTTGACAGGGGAAGAGACCCAGTACTTC.

The chain joins TRBV20-1 to TRBJ2-7; a weak D match, TRBD2 (6 bases). The CDR3 contains 16 residues. V was shortened by 1 base and J by 2 bases, with 18 bases between the two germline ends. Germline lookup yields CDR1 DFQATT and CDR2 SNEGSKA (reference sequence). CDR3 region: CSARVAGTQRPYEQYF. The CDR3 nucleotides are TGCAGTGCTAGAGTTGCGGGGACCCAAAGGCCCTACGAGCAGTACTTC.

The chain joins TRBV4-1 to TRBJ2-7; D ambiguous. Trimming stripped 0 bases from V and 7 bases from J, with 16 bases between. This CDR3 has 15 residues. Germline-derived CDR1 and CDR2 are MGHRA and YSYEKL. CDR3 sequence reads: CASSQDPLPPREQYF. In nucleotides, the CDR3 is TGCGCCAGCAGCCAAGATCCACTTCCCCCGAGGGAGCAGTACTTC.

This clonotype was seen only once. In DNA form, the CDR3 reads TGTGCCAGCAGCATTAGCGGGACCCCCTACGAGCAGTACTTC. It yields the protein CASSISGTPYEQYF. This sequence joins TRBV3-1 and TRBJ2-7; the match to TRBD2 covers 8 bases. Germline V gene data show CDR1 as LGHDT and CDR2 as YNNKEL (reference sequence). V trimming: 5 bases; J trimming: 2 bases; junction bases outside the gene matches: 5. This CDR3 region has 14 residues.

This rearrangement joins TRBV18 to TRBJ2-6, with D possibly TRBD1 on 5 matching bases. V lost 0 bases and J 4 bases, leaving 10 bases between the germline ends. The CDR3 contains 16 residues. Germline values: CDR1 KGHSH, CDR2 LQKENI. The CDR3 here is CASSPPDSYGANVLTF. The DNA for the CDR3 is TGTGCCAGCTCACCACCAGACAGTTACGGGGCCAACGTCCTGACTTTC.

V gene TRBV27 combines with J gene TRBJ2-7, with D hard to call. Germline lookup yields CDR1 MNHEY and CDR2 SMNVEV (reference sequence). With 5 bases removed from V and 4 bases from J, the gap between germline ends came to 21 bases. The CDR3 runs to 16 residues. The CDR3 nucleotides read TGTGCCAGCAGTCTTCTCGCCTCCGCTGGCCTTTACGAGCAGTACTTC. As protein: CASSLLASAGLYEQYF.

This chain joins TRBV11-2 and TRBJ1-1; D is possibly TRBD1 (5 bases). CDR3 size: 14 residues. Trimming took off 2 bases at V and 4 bases at J, with 11 bases between the two ends. Looked up from germline, CDR1 is SGHAT and CDR2 is FQNNGV. The DNA of the CDR3 is TGTGCCAGCAGCTTACAACAGGTCGCCACTGAAGCTTTCTTT. Its protein is CASSLQQVATEAFF.

This clonotype was seen just once. The gene calls are TRBV29-1 and TRBJ2-2; possible D gene TRBD1, 5 bases. This CDR3 region has 15 residues. From germline, CDR1 is SQVTM and CDR2 ANQGSEA. V was cut by 6 bases and J by 1 base, with 15 bases left in between. The CDR3 reads CSVLSSRGNTGELFF. The CDR3 nucleotides read TGCAGCGTCCTCAGTAGTAGGGGGAACACCGGGGAGCTGTTTTTT.